The TCR beta chain described here comes from a study of blood T cell repertoires in COVID-19. Only a few counts were recorded for this clone. Patients of the Seattle cohort, enrolled during active infection, were followed longitudinally. Profiling relied on immunoSEQ multiplex PCR, and the TCRdb table lists in-frame clones only, not all of them. The sample has a few hundred thousand clones, approximately 78% seen once. The clonotype originates from a woman aged 80 or over with COVID-19, enrolled during active disease. The sequencing input was peripheral blood.

The CDR3 protein is CASSYGTGALETQYF. The CDR3 DNA reads as TGTGCCAGCAGCTACGGGACAGGGGCGTTGGAGACCCAGTACTTC. The rearrangement links TRBV3-1 (or the pseudogene TRBV3-2) to TRBJ2-5; TRBD1 agrees at 10 bases. The CDR3 consists of 15 residues. Germline lookup yields CDR1 LGHDT and CDR2 YNNKEL (reference sequence). V gave up 5 bases and J gave up 5 bases; unmatched junction bases: 8.